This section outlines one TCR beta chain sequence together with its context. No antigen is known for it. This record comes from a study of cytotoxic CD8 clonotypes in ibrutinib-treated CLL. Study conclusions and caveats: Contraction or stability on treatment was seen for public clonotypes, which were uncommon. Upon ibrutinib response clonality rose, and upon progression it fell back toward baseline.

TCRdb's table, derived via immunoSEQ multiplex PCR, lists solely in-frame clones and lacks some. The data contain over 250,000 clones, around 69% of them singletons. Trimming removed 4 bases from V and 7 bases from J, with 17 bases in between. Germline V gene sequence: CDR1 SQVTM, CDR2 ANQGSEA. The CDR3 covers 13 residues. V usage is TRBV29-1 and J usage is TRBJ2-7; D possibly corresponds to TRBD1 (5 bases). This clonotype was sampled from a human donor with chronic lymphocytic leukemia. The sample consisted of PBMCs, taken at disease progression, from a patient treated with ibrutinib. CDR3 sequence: CSVVRTNPLEQYF. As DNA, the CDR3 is TGCAGCGTTGTTAGGACAAACCCCTTGGAGCAGTACTTC.